These 25 T cell receptor beta chains came from one sample sequenced in a study of identifying expanded T cells in peripheral blood. Some clones are missing from TCRdb's copy, which holds only in-frame ones; the method was immunoSEQ multiplex PCR. This table holds about 100,000 clones, approximately 88% found once. Sequencing was done on a sample of blood. The receptors come from a person between 18 and 75 years old in good health.

V gene TRBV19 combines with J gene TRBJ2-7, with D maybe TRBD1 (6 bases). The germline V gene encodes CDR1 LNHDA and CDR2 SQIVND (reference sequence). The CDR3 covers 14 residues. V was pared by 6 bases and J by 6 bases, with 18 bases between. CDR3 bases: TGTGCCAGTAGCTATACAGGGAGTCAAGGCGAGCAGTACTTC. Protein product: CASSYTGSQGEQYF.

The CDR3 loop is CASSILKTRGSSNQPQHF. CDR3 DNA: TGTGCCAGTAGTATCCTGAAAACTAGGGGGTCTAGCAATCAGCCCCAGCATTTT. The chain has TRBV19 and TRBJ1-5; tentative D call: TRBD1 (6 bases). The germline CDR1 and CDR2 sequences are LNHDA and SQIVND (reference sequence). V lost 3 bases and J lost 0, with 18 bases in between. This CDR3 has 18 amino acids.

J is TRBJ2-1 and V is TRBV29-1, with TRBD2 matching over 10 bases. CDR3 size: 15 residues. V shed 3 bases, J shed 9 bases, and the junction held 11 bases outside the gene matches. Germline assignment: CDR1 SQVTM and CDR2 ANQGSEA. The CDR3 protein is CSVEESGRAFPEQFF. In nucleotides, the CDR3 is TGCAGCGTTGAGGAAAGCGGGAGGGCTTTTCCTGAGCAGTTCTTC.

The J gene is TRBJ2-7, the V gene TRBV7-2; D might be TRBD2 (6 bases). Germline values: CDR1 SGHTA, CDR2 FQGNSA. Between the trimmed V and J ends, which lost 1 base and 2 bases, there was a span of 9 bases. The CDR3 is 14 amino acids. As DNA, the CDR3 is TGTGCCAGCAGCTTAGAGGGCGGGACCTACGAGCAGTACTTC. Its translation: CASSLEGGTYEQYF.

This chain joins TRBV9 and TRBJ2-3; 9 bases align to TRBD2. Germline CDR1 SGDLS, CDR2 YYNGEE. J gave up 2 bases and V 3 bases, and 4 bases lay outside the gene matches. This CDR3 is 15 amino acids long. CDR3 nucleotide sequence: TGTGCCAGCAGCGAAGCGGGGGGATTCACAGATACGCAGTATTTT. This gives the protein CASSEAGGFTDTQYF.

The gene calls are TRBV30 and TRBJ1-1, with D possibly matching TRBD1 (5 bases). This CDR3 has 14 residues. Trimming took off 0 bases at V and 4 bases at J, with 12 bases between the two ends. Germline V gene data show CDR1 as GTSNPN and CDR2 as SVGIG (reference sequence). The CDR3 DNA reads as TGTGCCTGGAGTGTATGGGGCAGGTCCACTGAAGCTTTCTTT. Translating gives CAWSVWGRSTEAFF.

The CDR3 spells CASSPIGTPGDEQYF. DNA for the CDR3: TGTGCCAGCTCACCGATCGGGACTCCCGGGGACGAGCAGTACTTC. The chain links TRBV18 to TRBJ2-7; TRBD2 might be the D (6 bases). The germline V and J ends were trimmed by 3 bases and 5 bases, with 17 bases remaining between them. This CDR3 comprises 15 residues. Germline V lookup: CDR1 KGHSH, CDR2 LQKENI.

The chain has TRBV6-6 and TRBJ1-2; 8 nucleotides line up with TRBD1. V was pared by 7 bases and J by 6 bases, with 16 bases of the junction left unmatched. The CDR3 is made up of 16 amino acids. Looked up from germline, CDR1 is MNHNY and CDR2 is SVGAGI (reference sequence). CDR3 amino acids: CASTSYGQGAQNGYTF. The CDR3 DNA reads TGTGCCAGCACCTCCTATGGGCAGGGGGCTCAGAATGGCTACACCTTC.

This chain links TRBV25-1 with TRBJ2-1; TRBD2 is a possible D gene (6 bases). Trimming pared 10 bases from V and 0 bases from J, leaving 16 bases between. Germline values: CDR1 MGHDK, CDR2 SYGVNS. This CDR3 is 15 amino acids long. DNA for the CDR3: TGTGCCACCCATTCAGGAGGGAGCTCCTACAATGAGCAGTTCTTC. Its translation: CATHSGGSSYNEQFF.

This clone has a handful of counts. V is TRBV5-1 and J is TRBJ2-5, with 7 bases aligning to TRBD1. The CDR3 runs to 14 residues. CDR1 SGHRS and CDR2 YFSETQ come from the germline V gene. The V segment lost 4 bases and the J segment 0 bases; nucleotides outside the gene matches: 3. Here the CDR3 DNA reads TGCGCCAGCAGCGGGGACAGCCACCAAGAGACCCAGTACTTC. It translates to CASSGDSHQETQYF.

This sequence joins TRBV7-9 and TRBJ2-2, with D hard to call. The V end lost 5 bases, the J end lost 8 bases, and 15 bases lay between the germline ends. Germline values: CDR1 SEHNR, CDR2 FQNEAQ (reference sequence). The CDR3 spans 14 residues. CDR3 sequence (DNA): TGTGCCAGCAGCCGACTCCTCGATCGGGGGGAGCTGTTTTTT. Its protein product is CASSRLLDRGELFF.

The J gene is TRBJ1-5, the V gene TRBV6-5, with 9 bases matching TRBD1. Germline V gene sequence: CDR1 MNHEY, CDR2 SVGAGI. Trimming removed 2 bases from V and 3 bases from J; junction bases left unmatched: 5. The CDR3 has 16 residues. CDR3 sequence (DNA): TGTGCCAGCAGTTACAGGTGGGACAGGGACAATCAGCCCCAGCATTTT. Encoded protein: CASSYRWDRDNQPQHF.

This rearrangement joins TRBV7-9 to TRBJ1-4; TRBD1 is a possible D gene (6 bases). Deletions cut 1 base from V and 5 bases from J, with 11 bases between. This CDR3 is 15 amino acids long. Germline assignment: CDR1 SEHNR and CDR2 FQNEAQ (reference sequence). The CDR3 DNA reads as TGTGCCAGCAGCTTAGTGGGGACACCCAATGAAAAACTGTTTTTT. It codes for CASSLVGTPNEKLFF.

The chain has TRBV27 and TRBJ2-1, with 11 bases fitting TRBD2. The germline CDR1 and CDR2 sequences are MNHEY and SMNVEV (reference sequence). This CDR3 is built from 14 residues. V was pared by 7 bases and J by 8 bases, with 7 bases of the junction left unmatched. In DNA form, the CDR3 reads TGTGCCAGCATGGGACTAGCGGTCGGGGATGAGCAGTTCTTC. This sequence encodes CASMGLAVGDEQFF.

The chain recombines TRBV7-9 with TRBJ1-2; the D is unclear. This CDR3 is 14 amino acids long. Germline-derived CDR1 and CDR2 are SEHNR and FQNEAQ (reference sequence). The ends were cut back, 0 bases at V and 3 bases at J, with 8 bases in the middle. CDR3 nucleotide sequence: TGTGCCAGCAGCTTAGCCACAGTAGACTATGGCTACACCTTC. Its translation: CASSLATVDYGYTF.

The chain uses TRBV30 and TRBJ2-5; D is perhaps TRBD1 (6 bases). Trimming cost V 0 bases and J 2 bases, with 16 bases left between them. Germline V gene sequence: CDR1 GTSNPN, CDR2 SVGIG (reference sequence). There are 16 residues in the CDR3. The CDR3 protein is CAWSVYFGQLQETQYF. In DNA, the CDR3 is TGTGCCTGGAGTGTATATTTCGGACAGTTACAAGAGACCCAGTACTTC. The variable domain in full, with the rest retrieved from reference TRBV30 and TRBJ2-5, is SQTIHQWPATLVQPVGSPLSLECTVEGTSNPNLYWYRQAAGRGLQLLFYSVGIGQISSEVPQNLSASRPQDRQFILSSKKLLLSDSGFYLCAWSVYFGQLQETQYFGPGTRLLVL.

The chain recombines TRBV29-1 with TRBJ1-2; D possibly corresponds to TRBD1 (6 bases). The CDR3 is 12 amino acids. Germline CDR1 and CDR2: SQVTM and ANQGSEA. Trimming stripped 4 bases from V and 6 bases from J, with 12 bases between. The CDR3 sequence: CSVADRYHGYTF. In DNA, the CDR3 is TGCAGCGTTGCCGACAGGTACCATGGCTACACCTTC. The full variable domain, its missing parts supplied by reference TRBV29-1 and TRBJ1-2, is SAVISQKPSRDICQRGTSLTIQCQVDSQVTMMFWYRQQPGQSLTLIATANQGSEATYESGFVIDKFPISRPNLTFSTLTVSNMSPEDSSIYLCSVADRYHGYTFGSGTRLTVV.

This clone showed up just once. CDR3 sequence: CASSLGVNDEKLFF. The CDR3, as DNA: TGTGCCAGCAGCTTGGGGGTAAACGATGAAAAACTGTTTTTT. The rearrangement uses TRBV5-6 and TRBJ1-4; the D is unclear. Germline lookup yields CDR1 SGHDT and CDR2 YYEEEE. CDR3 length equals 14 residues. The V and J ends lost 0 bases and 6 bases respectively, with 9 bases between them.

The chain uses TRBV5-6 and TRBJ2-1, with D perhaps matching TRBD2 (5 bases). From germline, CDR1 is SGHDT and CDR2 YYEEEE. Between the trimmed V and J ends, which lost 2 bases and 8 bases, there was a span of 8 bases. The CDR3 runs to 12 residues. The DNA for the CDR3 is TGTGCCAGCAGCTTTCGGGAATATGAGCAGTTCTTC. Translation gives CASSFREYEQFF.

This chain connects TRBV25-1 to TRBJ2-5; a possible D gene is TRBD1 (5 bases). Germline V lookup: CDR1 MGHDK, CDR2 SYGVNS. The CDR3 runs 14 residues. Trimming took 1 base from V and 1 from J, leaving 7 bases between them. Here the CDR3 DNA reads TGTGCCAGCAGTGAATCAGGGCCCCAAGAGACCCAGTACTTC. Translated: CASSESGPQETQYF.

The V and J genes are TRBV5-1 and TRBJ1-1; TRBD1 aligns across 9 bases. Losses at the gene ends were 3 bases for V and 4 bases for J; bases not matched to a gene: 16. CDR3 length equals 18 residues. Germline V gives CDR1 SGHRS, CDR2 YFSETQ. The CDR3 loop is CASSSKPGQGGQGTEAFF. In DNA form, the CDR3 reads TGCGCCAGCAGCTCAAAACCGGGACAGGGAGGCCAGGGCACTGAAGCTTTCTTT.

This clone was recorded once. The chain carries TRBV7-8 and TRBJ1-2; the D gene is possibly TRBD1 (5 bases). Germline V gives CDR1 SGHVS, CDR2 FQNEAQ. The ends were cut back, 5 bases at V and 3 bases at J, with 13 bases in the middle. This CDR3 is 14 amino acids long. The CDR3 reads CASSRRGDDYGYTF. DNA for the CDR3: TGTGCCAGCAGCCGTCGGGGGGACGACTATGGCTACACCTTC.

The chain links TRBV18 to TRBJ1-4; 10 positions match TRBD1. The CDR3 has 17 amino acids. CDR1 and CDR2 (germline): KGHSH, LQKENI. The trim removed 4 bases at V and 6 bases at J, leaving 11 bases unmatched. The CDR3 region has the DNA TGTGCCAGCTCACGTCTTGCGACCGGGACAGGGGATGAAAAACTGTTTTTT. This translates into CASSRLATGTGDEKLFF.

V gene TRBV15 combines with J gene TRBJ2-5; TRBD1 aligns across 12 bases. Trimming cost V 2 bases and J 5 bases; bases outside gene matches: 9. Looked up from germline, CDR1 is LNHNV and CDR2 is YYDKDF (reference sequence). This CDR3 spans 17 amino acids. The CDR3: CATSRYRDRGRPETQYF. The CDR3 bases are TGTGCCACCAGCAGATACCGGGACAGGGGGCGGCCGGAGACCCAGTACTTC.

This sequence joins TRBV21-1 and TRBJ2-1. TRBV21-1 is a pseudogene. The CDR3 length is 9 residues. The CDR3 DNA reads TGTGCCACCCCCCCTGAGCAGTTCTTC. Encoded protein: CATPPEQFF.